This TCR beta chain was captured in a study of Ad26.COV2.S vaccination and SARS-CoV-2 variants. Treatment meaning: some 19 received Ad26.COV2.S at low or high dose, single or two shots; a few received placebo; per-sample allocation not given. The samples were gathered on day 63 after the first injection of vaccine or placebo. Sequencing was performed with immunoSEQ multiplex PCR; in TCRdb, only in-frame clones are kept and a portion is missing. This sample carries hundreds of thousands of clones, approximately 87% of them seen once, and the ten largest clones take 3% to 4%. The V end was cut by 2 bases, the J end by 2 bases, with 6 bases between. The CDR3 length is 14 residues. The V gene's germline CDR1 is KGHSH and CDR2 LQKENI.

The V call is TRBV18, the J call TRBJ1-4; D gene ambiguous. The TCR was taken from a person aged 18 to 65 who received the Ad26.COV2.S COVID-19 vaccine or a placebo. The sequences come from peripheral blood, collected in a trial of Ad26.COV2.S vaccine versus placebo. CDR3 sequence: CASSPGPTNEKLFF. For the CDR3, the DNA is TGTGCCAGCTCACCAGGTCCCACTAATGAAAAACTGTTTTTT.